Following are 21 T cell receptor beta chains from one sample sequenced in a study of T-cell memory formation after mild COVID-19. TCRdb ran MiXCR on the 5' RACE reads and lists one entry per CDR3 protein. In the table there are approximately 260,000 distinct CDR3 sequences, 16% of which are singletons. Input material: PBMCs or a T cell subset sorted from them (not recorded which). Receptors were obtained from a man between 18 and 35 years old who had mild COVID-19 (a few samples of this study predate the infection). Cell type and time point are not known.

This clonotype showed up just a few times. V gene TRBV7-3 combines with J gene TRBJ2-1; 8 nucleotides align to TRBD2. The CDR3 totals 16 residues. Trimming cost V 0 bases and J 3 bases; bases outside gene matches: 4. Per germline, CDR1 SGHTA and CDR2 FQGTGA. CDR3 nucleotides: TGTGCCAGCAGCTTAACCGGGACTAGTTACTACAATGAGCAGTTCTTC. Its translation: CASSLTGTSYYNEQFF.

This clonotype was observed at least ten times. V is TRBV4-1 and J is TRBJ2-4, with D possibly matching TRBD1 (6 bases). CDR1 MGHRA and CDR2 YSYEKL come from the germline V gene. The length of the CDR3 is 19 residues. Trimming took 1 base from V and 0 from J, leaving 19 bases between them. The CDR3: CASSQGVVGAPLAKNIQYF. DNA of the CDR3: TGCGCCAGCAGCCAAGGAGTTGTGGGGGCCCCTTTAGCCAAAAACATTCAGTACTTC.

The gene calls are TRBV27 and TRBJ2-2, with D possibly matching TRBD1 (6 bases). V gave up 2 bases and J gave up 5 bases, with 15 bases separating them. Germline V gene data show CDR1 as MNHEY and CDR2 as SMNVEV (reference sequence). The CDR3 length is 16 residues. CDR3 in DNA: TGTGCCAGCAGTTTACTAAGCCAGGGGTCAACCGGGGAGCTGTTTTTT. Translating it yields CASSLLSQGSTGELFF.

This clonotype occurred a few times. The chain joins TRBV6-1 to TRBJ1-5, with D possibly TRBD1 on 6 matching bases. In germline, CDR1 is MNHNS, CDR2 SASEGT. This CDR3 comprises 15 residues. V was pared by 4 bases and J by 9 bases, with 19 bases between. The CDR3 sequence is CASSGFQGRGWPQHF. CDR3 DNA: TGTGCCAGCAGTGGATTTCAGGGTAGGGGGTGGCCCCAGCATTTT.

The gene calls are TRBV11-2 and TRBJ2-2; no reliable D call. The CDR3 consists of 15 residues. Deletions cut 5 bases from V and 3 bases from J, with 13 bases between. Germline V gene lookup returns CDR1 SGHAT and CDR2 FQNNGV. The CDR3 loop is CASSLPDGHTGELFF. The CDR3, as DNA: TGTGCCAGCAGCCTCCCAGACGGGCACACCGGGGAGCTGTTTTTT.

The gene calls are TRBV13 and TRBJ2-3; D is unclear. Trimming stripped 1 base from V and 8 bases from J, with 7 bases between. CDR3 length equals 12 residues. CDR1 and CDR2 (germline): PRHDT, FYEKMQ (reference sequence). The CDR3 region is CASSLALSTQYF. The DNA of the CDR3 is TGTGCCAGCAGCTTAGCGCTGAGTACGCAGTATTTT. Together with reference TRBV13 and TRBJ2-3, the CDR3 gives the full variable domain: AAGVIQSPRHLIKEKRETATLKCYPIPRHDTVYWYQQGPGQDPQFLISFYEKMQSDKGSIPDRFSAQQFSDYHSELNMSSLELGDSALYFCASSLALSTQYFGPGTRLTVL.

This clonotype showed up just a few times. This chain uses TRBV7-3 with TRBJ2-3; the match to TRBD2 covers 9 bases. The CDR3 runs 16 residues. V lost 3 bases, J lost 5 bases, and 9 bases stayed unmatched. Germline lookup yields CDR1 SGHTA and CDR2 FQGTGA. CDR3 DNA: TGTGCCAGCAGCTTGCGCTCTAGCGGGGAGGGAGATACGCAGTATTTT. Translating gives CASSLRSSGEGDTQYF.

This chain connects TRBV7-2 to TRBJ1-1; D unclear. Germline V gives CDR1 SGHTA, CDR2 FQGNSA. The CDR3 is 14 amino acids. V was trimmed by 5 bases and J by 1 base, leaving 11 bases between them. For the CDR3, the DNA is TGTGCCAGCAGCCCCGGTTGGGAGAACACTGAAGCTTTCTTT. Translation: CASSPGWENTEAFF.

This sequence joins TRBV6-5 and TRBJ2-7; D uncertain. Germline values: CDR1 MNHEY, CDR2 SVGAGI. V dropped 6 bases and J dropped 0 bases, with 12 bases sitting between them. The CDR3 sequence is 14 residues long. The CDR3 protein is CASRLRVGSYEQYF. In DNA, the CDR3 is TGTGCCAGCAGGCTTAGGGTGGGCTCCTACGAGCAGTACTTC.

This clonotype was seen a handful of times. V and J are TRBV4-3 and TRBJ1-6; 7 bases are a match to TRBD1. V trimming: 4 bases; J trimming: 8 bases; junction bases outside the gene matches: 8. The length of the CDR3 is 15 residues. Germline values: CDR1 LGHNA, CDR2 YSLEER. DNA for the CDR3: TGCGCCAGCAGCCGAACAGGGGTAGGGGATTCACCCCTCCACTTT. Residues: CASSRTGVGDSPLHF.

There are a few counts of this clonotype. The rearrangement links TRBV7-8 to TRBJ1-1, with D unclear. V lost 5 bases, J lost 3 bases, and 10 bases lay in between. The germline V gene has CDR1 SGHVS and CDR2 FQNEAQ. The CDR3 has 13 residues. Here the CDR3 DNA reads TGTGCCAGCAGCCCTAACACGGACACTGAAGCTTTCTTT. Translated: CASSPNTDTEAFF.

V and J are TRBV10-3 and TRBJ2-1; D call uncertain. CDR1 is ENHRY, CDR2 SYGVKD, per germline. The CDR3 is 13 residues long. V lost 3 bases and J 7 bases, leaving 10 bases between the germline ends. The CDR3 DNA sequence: TGTGCCATCAGTGAAAGGGAAGCAAATGAGCAGTTCTTC. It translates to CAISEREANEQFF.

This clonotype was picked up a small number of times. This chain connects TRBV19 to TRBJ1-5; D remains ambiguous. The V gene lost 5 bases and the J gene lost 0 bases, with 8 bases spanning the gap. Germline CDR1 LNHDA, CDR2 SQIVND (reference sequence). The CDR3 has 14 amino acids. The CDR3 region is CASSWGYSNQPQHF. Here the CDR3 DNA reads TGTGCCAGTAGTTGGGGTTATAGCAATCAGCCCCAGCATTTT.

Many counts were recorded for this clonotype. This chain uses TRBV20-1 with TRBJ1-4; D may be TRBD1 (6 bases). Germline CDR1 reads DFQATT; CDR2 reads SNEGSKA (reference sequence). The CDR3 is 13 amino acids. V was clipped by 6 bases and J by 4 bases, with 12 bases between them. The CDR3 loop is CSALTGFNEKLFF. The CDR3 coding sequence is TGCAGTGCACTTACAGGGTTTAATGAAAAACTGTTTTTT.

CDR3 sequence reads: CSTLDSSSYEQYF. The CDR3 DNA reads TGCAGTACCTTAGACAGCAGCTCCTACGAGCAGTACTTC. The genes are TRBV20-1 and TRBJ2-7, with D tentatively TRBD1 (5 bases). The CDR3 loop spans 13 amino acids. V shed 8 bases and J shed 0 bases, with 14 bases lying between them. Germline CDR1 DFQATT, CDR2 SNEGSKA (reference sequence).

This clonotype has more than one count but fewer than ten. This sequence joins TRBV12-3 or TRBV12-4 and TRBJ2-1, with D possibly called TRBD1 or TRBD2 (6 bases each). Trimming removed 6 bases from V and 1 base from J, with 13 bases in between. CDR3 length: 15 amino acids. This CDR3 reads CASREGGGSYNEQFF. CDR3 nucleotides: TGTGCCAGCAGGGAAGGAGGGGGTTCCTACAATGAGCAGTTCTTC.

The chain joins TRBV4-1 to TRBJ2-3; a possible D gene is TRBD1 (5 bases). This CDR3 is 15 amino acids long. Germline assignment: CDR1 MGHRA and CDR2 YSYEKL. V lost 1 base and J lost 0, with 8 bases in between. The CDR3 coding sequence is TGCGCCAGCAGCCAAGTCGACAGAAGCACAGATACGCAGTATTTT. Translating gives CASSQVDRSTDTQYF.

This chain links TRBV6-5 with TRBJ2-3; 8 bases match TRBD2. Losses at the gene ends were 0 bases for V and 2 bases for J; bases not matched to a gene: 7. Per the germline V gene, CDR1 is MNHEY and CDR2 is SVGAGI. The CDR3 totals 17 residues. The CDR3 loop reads CASSYSSAGDVTDTQYF. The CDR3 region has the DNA TGTGCCAGCAGTTACTCGTCAGCGGGGGACGTCACAGATACGCAGTATTTT.

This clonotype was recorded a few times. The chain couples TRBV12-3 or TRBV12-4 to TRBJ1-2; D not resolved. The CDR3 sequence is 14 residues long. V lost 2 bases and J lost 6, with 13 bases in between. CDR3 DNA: TGTGCCAGCAGTTTAAGGGTTTGGACGGATGGCTACACCTTC. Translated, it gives CASSLRVWTDGYTF.

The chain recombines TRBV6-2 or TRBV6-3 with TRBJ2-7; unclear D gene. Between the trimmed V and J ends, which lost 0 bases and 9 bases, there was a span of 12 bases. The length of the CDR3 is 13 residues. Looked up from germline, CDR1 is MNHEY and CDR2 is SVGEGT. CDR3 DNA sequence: TGTGCCAGCAGTTACTCGGGCACAGTCCCGCAGTACGTC. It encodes CASSYSGTVPQYV.

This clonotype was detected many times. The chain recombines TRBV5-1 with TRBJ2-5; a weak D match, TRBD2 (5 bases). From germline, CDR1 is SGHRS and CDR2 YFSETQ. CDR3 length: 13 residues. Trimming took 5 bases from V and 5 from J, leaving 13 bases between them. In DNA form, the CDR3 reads TGCGCCAGCAGTTCAATCTCGGGGGAGACCCAGTACTTC. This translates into CASSSISGETQYF.